This note documents a single T cell receptor beta chain sequence. The entry originates in a study of shared T cell receptors in the human thymus. The assay was immunoSEQ multiplex PCR, and TCRdb's table has in-frame clones only and misses some. The sample lists about 710,000 clones, about 89% seen once, with roughly 0.0087% in the top ten. The CDR3 spans 16 residues. Between the trimmed V and J ends, which lost 3 bases and 1 base, there was a span of 15 bases. In germline, CDR1 is MDHEN, CDR2 SYDVKM. The data were also submitted as part of a second study, on human thymus T cells.

The chain joins TRBV28 to TRBJ1-1, with D perhaps TRBD1 (6 bases). The receptor comes from a boy in the first two years of life with a congenital heart defect. The source material was thymocytes. CDR3 loop: CASSFSGQPPNTEAFF. The CDR3 nucleotides are TGTGCCAGCAGTTTTTCCGGACAGCCACCGAACACTGAAGCTTTCTTT.